A single sample gave rise to the 26 T cell receptor beta chains below, sequenced in a study of cytomegalovirus exposure and HLA in healthy donors. This PCR relied on a set of 60 Vbeta primers and 13 Jbeta primers. Method: immunoSEQ multiplex PCR; TCRdb's copy keeps in-frame clones and lacks some. In the table there are 250,000 to 350,000 clones, roughly 89% of which are singletons. Sequencing input: PBMCs. These receptors originate from a woman aged 18-29 years in good health and CMV-seronegative.

This rearrangement joins TRBV5-1 to TRBJ1-6, with 9 bases that match TRBD1. J lost 4 bases, V lost 4 bases, and 3 bases had no gene match. CDR3 length: 15 residues. The germline CDR1 and CDR2 sequences are SGHRS and YFSETQ. For the CDR3, the DNA is TGCGCCAGCAGCCCGGGACAGGGATATAATTCACCCCTCCACTTT. Translation: CASSPGQGYNSPLHF. The full variable domain, in which reference TRBV5-1 and TRBJ1-6 provide the parts outside the CDR3, is KAGVTQTPRYLIKTRGQQVTLSCSPISGHRSVSWYQQTPGQGLQFLFEYFSETQRNKGNFPGRFSGRQFSNSRSEMNVSTLELGDSALYLCASSPGQGYNSPLHFGNGTRLTVT.

The CDR3 spells CASSLTVSYNEQFF. In DNA, the CDR3 is TGCGCCAGCAGCTTGACAGTGTCCTACAATGAGCAGTTCTTC. The chain recombines TRBV5-1 with TRBJ2-1, with D hard to call. With 1 base removed from V and 1 base from J, the gap between germline ends came to 6 bases. This CDR3 comprises 14 residues. The germline gives CDR1 SGHRS, CDR2 YFSETQ.

The chain has TRBV6-5 and TRBJ1-5; TRBD1 agrees at 11 bases. CDR1 and CDR2 (germline): MNHEY, SVGAGI. There are 16 residues in the CDR3. After removal of 4 bases from V and 7 bases from J, the junction contained 9 bases not matched to a gene. As DNA, the CDR3 is TGTGCCAGCAGTTTTGGACAGGGGGCGGTAGGACAGCCCCAGCATTTT. It translates to CASSFGQGAVGQPQHF.

This chain joins TRBV7-9 and TRBJ1-3; 7 bases agree with TRBD1. The CDR3 has 16 amino acids. With V trimmed by 1 base and J by 1 base, 4 bases remained unmatched. Germline V gene sequence: CDR1 SEHNR, CDR2 FQNEAQ (reference sequence). This CDR3 is CASSLGQGSSGNTIYF. The CDR3 DNA reads as TGTGCCAGCAGCTTAGGACAGGGTTCATCTGGAAACACCATATATTTT.

This clone was seen a single time. The chain employs TRBV27 and TRBJ2-3; D is perhaps TRBD2 (5 bases). This CDR3 comprises 14 residues. Trimming removed 4 bases from V and 6 bases from J, with 14 bases in between. Germline CDR1 and CDR2: MNHEY and SMNVEV (reference sequence). The CDR3 is CASSSGSLGDTQYF. The CDR3 coding sequence is TGTGCCAGCAGTTCGGGCTCACTAGGGGATACGCAGTATTTT.

This chain connects TRBV6-1 to TRBJ2-3; TRBD1 might be the D (5 bases). The ends were cut back, 6 bases at V and 6 bases at J, with 7 bases in the middle. Germline V lookup: CDR1 MNHNS, CDR2 SASEGT. The CDR3 covers 11 residues. As DNA, the CDR3 is TGTGCCAGCAGGGGGCCGGATACGCAGTATTTT. This codes for CASRGPDTQYF.

J is TRBJ2-5 and V is TRBV7-9; D not resolved. Trimming shortened V by 1 base and J by 1 base, and 16 bases separated the two germline ends. Germline lookup yields CDR1 SEHNR and CDR2 FQNEAQ (reference sequence). The CDR3 length is 17 residues. The DNA for the CDR3 is TGTGCCAGCAGCTTAGGCCCAGTCCACCTGGCCCAAGAGACCCAGTACTTC. Its translation is CASSLGPVHLAQETQYF.

V and J are TRBV5-5 and TRBJ1-1; D gene uncertain. Trimming pared 4 bases from V and 9 bases from J, leaving 10 bases between. Germline-derived CDR1 and CDR2 are SGHKS and YYEKEE (reference sequence). This CDR3 contains 11 residues. Here the CDR3 reads CASSRGIQAFF. The CDR3 DNA reads TGTGCCAGCAGCCGGGGAATCCAAGCTTTCTTT.

The V gene is TRBV30, the J gene TRBJ2-1, with TRBD1 matching over 8 bases. Germline V gives CDR1 GTSNPN, CDR2 SVGIG (reference sequence). There are 15 residues in the CDR3. J was trimmed by 8 bases and V by 7 bases; bases with no gene match: 16. CDR3 sequence reads: CAYTTGDPPRDEQFF. CDR3 DNA: TGTGCCTACACGACAGGGGATCCCCCAAGGGATGAGCAGTTCTTC.

The J gene is TRBJ2-7, the V gene TRBV7-9; 8 bases align to TRBD2. Germline trimming cut 1 base from V and 4 bases from J; bases unmatched to any gene: 6. Germline values: CDR1 SEHNR, CDR2 FQNEAQ (reference sequence). The CDR3 loop spans 15 amino acids. In nucleotides, the CDR3 is TGTGCCAGCAGCTTAGGACCGGGGGGGCGGTACGAGCAGTACTTC. This sequence encodes CASSLGPGGRYEQYF. The full variable domain, completed using reference TRBV7-9 and TRBJ2-7, is DTGVSQNPRHKITKRGQNVTFRCDPISEHNRLYWYRQTLGQGPEFLTYFQNEAQLEKSRLLSDRFSAERPKGSFSTLEIQRTEQGDSAMYLCASSLGPGGRYEQYFGPGTRLTVT.

The chain links TRBV10-2 to TRBJ2-7, with 9 bases fitting TRBD1. The germline V gene encodes CDR1 WSHSY and CDR2 SAAADI. V was clipped by 6 bases and J by 3 bases; unmatched bases: 9. CDR3 length: 15 amino acids. Here the CDR3 DNA reads TGCGCCAGCAGGAAGGGTGGACAGGGGAACTACGAGCAGTACTTC. It encodes CASRKGGQGNYEQYF.

The V and J genes are TRBV18 and TRBJ1-6; D unclear. Germline V gene data show CDR1 as KGHSH and CDR2 as LQKENI. Trimming shortened V by 6 bases and J by 0 bases, and 12 bases separated the two germline ends. There are 16 residues in the CDR3. CDR3 nucleotides: TGTGCCAGCTCGCGGGTTTCCAGCTCCTATAATTCACCCCTCCACTTT. This encodes CASSRVSSSYNSPLHF.

The chain carries TRBV6-6 and TRBJ2-1; D might be TRBD1 (6 bases). The length of the CDR3 is 14 residues. CDR1 and CDR2 from the germline V gene are MNHNY and SVGAGI (reference sequence). The germline V and J ends were trimmed by 7 bases and 4 bases, with 14 bases remaining between them. The CDR3 DNA reads as TGTGCCAGCATCAGAGGGACATCGTACAATGAGCAGTTCTTC. Translation: CASIRGTSYNEQFF.

The CDR3: CASSLYERGTDTQYF. The CDR3 nucleotides are TGTGCCAGCAGCTTATACGAGAGGGGGACAGATACGCAGTATTTT. The rearrangement uses TRBV7-8 and TRBJ2-3, with D tentatively TRBD1 (6 bases). CDR3 length: 15 residues. Germline values: CDR1 SGHVS, CDR2 FQNEAQ. Deletions cut 2 bases from V and 3 bases from J, with 12 bases between.

The genes are TRBV9 and TRBJ2-5; TRBD1 aligns across 7 bases. The J call may be incorrect, as the DNA end agrees better with TRBJ2-7. The germline V gene encodes CDR1 SGDLS and CDR2 YYNGEE. This CDR3 region has 14 residues. The CDR3 nucleotides are TGTGCCAGCAGCGTCGCCGCAGGGGGCTACGAGCAGTACTTC. This encodes CASSVAAGGYEQYF.

The V call is TRBV27, the J call TRBJ2-2, with D tentatively TRBD2 (6 bases). The CDR3 spans 16 residues. Trimming cost V 0 bases and J 5 bases, with 13 bases left between them. The germline gives CDR1 MNHEY, CDR2 SMNVEV (reference sequence). The CDR3 is CASSLSAAGRTGELFF. The CDR3 bases are TGTGCCAGCAGTTTATCGGCGGCAGGGAGGACCGGGGAGCTGTTTTTT.

The V and J genes are TRBV11-2 and TRBJ2-5; no firm D call. V lost 3 bases to trimming and J lost 2 bases, with 16 bases between them. Germline CDR1 reads SGHAT; CDR2 reads FQNNGV. This CDR3 region has 16 residues. CDR3 protein: CASSFGLGQIQETQYF. The CDR3 DNA reads TGTGCCAGCAGCTTTGGGCTTGGGCAGATTCAAGAGACCCAGTACTTC.

In the case of this clone: A junction boundary mismatches the germline segment, possibly from a read error. The gene calls are TRBV7-9 and TRBJ1-5, with D possibly TRBD1 on 5 matching bases. The CDR3 is 13 amino acids. From germline, CDR1 is SEHNR and CDR2 FQNEAQ (reference sequence). The CDR3 nucleotides read TGTTCCAGCAGCTTAGACAGTTTTCAGCCCCAGCATTTT. Translating gives CSSSLDSFQPQHF.

The chain recombines TRBV7-3 with TRBJ2-5, with TRBD2 matching over 16 bases. The CDR3 is 17 residues long. V gave up 5 bases and J gave up 5 bases; unmatched junction bases: 8. Germline values: CDR1 SGHTA, CDR2 FQGTGA. CDR3 bases: TGTGCCAGCAGCCCCGGGACTAGCGGGGGGGCAGCGGAGACCCAGTACTTC. Its protein is CASSPGTSGGAAETQYF.

The genes are TRBV7-9 and TRBJ2-7, with 8 bases identical to TRBD1. Trimming cost V 5 bases and J 1 base; bases outside gene matches: 7. The CDR3 totals 15 residues. Germline-derived CDR1 and CDR2 are SEHNR and FQNEAQ (reference sequence). CDR3 sequence reads: CASSKDRERSYEQYF. In DNA form, the CDR3 reads TGTGCCAGCAGCAAGGACAGGGAGAGATCCTACGAGCAGTACTTC.

The V call is TRBV7-8, the J call TRBJ1-4; 8 bases are a match to TRBD1. CDR3 length: 15 amino acids. CDR1 is SGHVS and CDR2 is FQNEAQ in the germline V gene. Germline trimming cut 4 bases from V and 7 bases from J; bases unmatched to any gene: 8. CDR3 loop: CASSWRTGGIEKLFF. CDR3 nucleotide sequence: TGTGCCAGCAGCTGGCGTACAGGGGGGATTGAAAAACTGTTTTTT.

J is TRBJ1-1 and V is TRBV29-1; D uncertain. V lost 4 bases, J lost 6 bases, and 12 bases lay in between. Germline CDR1 reads SQVTM; CDR2 reads ANQGSEA. The CDR3 loop spans 12 amino acids. CDR3 bases: TGCAGCGTTGCGGTGGAGAGCGCTGAAGCTTTCTTT. Translated, it gives CSVAVESAEAFF.

The chain carries TRBV10-3 and TRBJ1-1; TRBD1 matches at 8 bases. Per germline, CDR1 ENHRY and CDR2 SYGVKD. The CDR3 is made up of 15 amino acids. The ends lost 3 bases at V and 8 bases at J; junction bases unmatched: 11. Here the CDR3 DNA reads TGTGCCATCAGTGATACCCCAGGACAGGGCTCCGAAGCTTTCTTT. This translates into CAISDTPGQGSEAFF.

The chain combines TRBV7-2 with TRBJ2-1; TRBD2 aligns across 7 bases. This CDR3 has 16 residues. Germline V gene sequence: CDR1 SGHTA, CDR2 FQGNSA. V shed 7 bases, J shed 1 base, and the junction held 10 bases outside the gene matches. The CDR3 bases are TGTGCCAGCACCTCTGGGAGGGTGCCTTCCTACAATGAGCAGTTCTTC. It is translated as CASTSGRVPSYNEQFF.

The chain carries TRBV2 and TRBJ2-2, with a weak D call TRBD1 (6 bases). V was shortened by 8 bases and J by 3 bases, with 19 bases between the two germline ends. There are 16 residues in the CDR3. CDR1 SNHLY and CDR2 FYNNEI come from the germline V gene. CDR3 sequence: CASRTGQYRDTGELFF. CDR3 coding DNA: TGTGCCAGCCGAACTGGACAGTACCGGGACACCGGGGAGCTGTTTTTT.

This clone was observed once. The chain joins TRBV5-4 to TRBJ2-3; D remains unclear. The CDR3 covers 14 residues. CDR1 and CDR2 from the germline V gene are SGHNT and YYREEE (reference sequence). V was pared by 0 bases and J by 1 base, with 6 bases between. In nucleotides, the CDR3 is TGTGCCAGCAGCTTGGGACACGGCACAGATACGCAGTATTTT. It encodes CASSLGHGTDTQYF.